Listed here are 13 T cell receptor beta chains from one sample, sequenced in a study of blood T cell repertoires in COVID-19. Measured with immunoSEQ multiplex PCR; TCRdb has only the in-frame clones, and not every one. Counted here are 200,000 to 250,000 clones, 84% occurring once; the ten biggest clones make up about 4%. The sequencing sample was made of peripheral blood. These receptors all come from a man aged 50 to 60 with acute or convalescent COVID-19.

The genes are TRBV3-1 (or the pseudogene TRBV3-2) and TRBJ1-2; D gene uncertain. The V end lost 2 bases, the J end lost 7 bases, and 5 bases lay between the germline ends. Germline values: CDR1 LGHDT, CDR2 YNNKEL (reference sequence). The CDR3 is made up of 11 amino acids. In DNA, the CDR3 is TGTGCCAGCAGCCAATCTTTTGGCTACACCTTC. The encoded protein is CASSQSFGYTF.

The chain employs TRBV5-1 and TRBJ2-1; 11 nucleotides line up with TRBD2. CDR3 length: 15 amino acids. V was pared by 4 bases and J by 4 bases, with 4 bases of the junction left unmatched. Looked up from germline, CDR1 is SGHRS and CDR2 is YFSETQ. CDR3 nucleotide sequence: TGCGCCAGCAGCCAAACTAGCGGGGGATACAATGAGCAGTTCTTC. Amino acid sequence: CASSQTSGGYNEQFF.

Comments on this clone: The same CDR3 arises from other DNA sequences in this sample as well. This chain links TRBV9 with TRBJ1-3; 9 bases fit TRBD1. J was trimmed by 4 bases and V by 0 bases; bases with no gene match: 5. Per germline, CDR1 SGDLS and CDR2 YYNGEE. This CDR3 region has 16 residues. CDR3 in amino acids: CASSVVGTGTGNTIYF. The CDR3 DNA reads TGTGCCAGCAGCGTAGTTGGGACAGGGACCGGAAACACCATATATTTT.

A single count supports this clone. The chain uses TRBV21-1 and TRBJ1-3. TRBV21-1 is labeled a pseudogene. The CDR3 contains 16 residues. The CDR3 reads CASSKTRGLGGNTIYF. The CDR3 DNA reads as TGTGCCAGCAGCAAAACCCGGGGTCTCGGGGGAAACACCATATATTTT.

This chain links TRBV25-1 with TRBJ2-5; the match to TRBD1 covers 7 bases. Germline CDR1 is MGHDK and CDR2 is SYGVNS. The CDR3 is made up of 14 amino acids. V was pared by 2 bases and J by 5 bases, with 5 bases of the junction left unmatched. DNA for the CDR3: TGTGCCAGCAGTGAAGAGAGCAGGGGGGAGACCCAGTACTTC. Protein product: CASSEESRGETQYF.

The count of this clone is one. The chain links TRBV10-3 to TRBJ2-3; TRBD2 matches 8 bases. This CDR3 has 11 residues. Germline V gene sequence: CDR1 ENHRY, CDR2 SYGVKD. Trimming removed 6 bases from V and 11 bases from J; junction bases left unmatched: 4. As DNA, the CDR3 is TGTGCCATCAGCCGGGAGGGAGAGCAGTATTTT. Protein product: CAISREGEQYF.

The CDR3 DNA is TGTGCCAGTAGTTCTAGATCCCCTAACAATGAGCAGTTCTTC. It yields the protein CASSSRSPNNEQFF. This chain joins TRBV19 and TRBJ2-1; D remains ambiguous. V was clipped by 5 bases and J by 5 bases, with 13 bases between them. Germline V gives CDR1 LNHDA, CDR2 SQIVND (reference sequence). CDR3 length equals 14 residues.

The J gene is TRBJ1-4, the V gene TRBV19, with 9 positions matching TRBD1. Germline trimming cut 3 bases from V and 7 bases from J; bases unmatched to any gene: 9. The CDR3 runs to 16 residues. Germline V gene lookup returns CDR1 LNHDA and CDR2 SQIVND (reference sequence). The CDR3 loop is CASSIRSGTGFEKLFF. DNA of the CDR3: TGTGCCAGTAGTATCCGCTCCGGGACAGGGTTTGAAAAACTGTTTTTT.

The gene calls are TRBV7-9 and TRBJ1-5; 10 nucleotides match TRBD1. This CDR3 has 16 amino acids. The V gene end was trimmed by 5 bases and the J gene end by 3 bases; junction bases not matched to a gene: 7. Germline CDR1 is SEHNR and CDR2 is FQNEAQ (reference sequence). The DNA of the CDR3 is TGTGCCAGCAGCAGAGGGACAGGGGATTTCAATCAGCCCCAGCATTTT. Its translation: CASSRGTGDFNQPQHF.

This chain links TRBV27 with TRBJ1-2, with TRBD1 matching 9 bases. Germline assignment: CDR1 MNHEY and CDR2 SMNVEV (reference sequence). Trimming took 2 bases from V and 4 from J; bases not matched to a gene: 17. There are 19 residues in the CDR3. The CDR3 loop reads CASSLRPPGQGFWIYGYTF. The CDR3 nucleotides are TGTGCCAGCAGTTTACGCCCCCCGGGACAGGGCTTTTGGATCTATGGCTACACCTTC.

The chain carries TRBV6-1 and TRBJ1-5; D remains ambiguous. Looked up from germline, CDR1 is MNHNS and CDR2 is SASEGT. V was pared by 1 base and J by 7 bases, with 8 bases between. There are 13 residues in the CDR3. CDR3 sequence (DNA): TGTGCCAGCAGTGAAGGCGAGGAGCAGCCCCAGCATTTT. Translation gives CASSEGEEQPQHF.

The V call is TRBV5-5, the J call TRBJ1-5; D is undetermined. CDR3 size: 12 residues. Germline lookup yields CDR1 SGHKS and CDR2 YYEKEE (reference sequence). V gave up 0 bases and J gave up 5 bases, with 3 bases separating them. The CDR3 region is CASSLAYQPQHF. The CDR3 DNA sequence: TGTGCCAGCAGCTTGGCCTATCAGCCCCAGCATTTT.

The V gene is TRBV19, the J gene TRBJ2-5; tentatively, D is TRBD1 (6 bases). V shed 6 bases and J shed 9 bases, with 17 bases lying between them. Germline CDR1 LNHDA, CDR2 SQIVND (reference sequence). CDR3 length: 13 amino acids. Here the CDR3 reads CASSLGGRRAQYF. The CDR3, as DNA: TGTGCCAGTAGCCTAGGGGGAAGGAGAGCCCAGTACTTC.